The TCR beta chain under discussion was sequenced for a study of T cells in Graves' hyperthyroidism and ophthalmopathy. The CDR3 runs 13 residues. Trimming stripped 6 bases from V and 8 bases from J, with 13 bases between. Germline V gene sequence: CDR1 MDHEN, CDR2 SYDVKM. The investigators amplified TCR beta CDR3 regions from RNA transcripts. The TCR CDR3 was amplified in a first-round RT-PCR using the HTBI primer set. MiXCR was run by TCRdb on the multiplex PCR reads, yielding one entry per CDR3 protein. This sample has about 500,000 distinct CDR3 sequences, with roughly 16% found just once. This clonotype was counted many times. Its matching antigen is unknown. General study results and limits: Patients with ophthalmopathy were separated from those with stable hyperthyroidism by a 13 V-J model. Most clonotypes that expanded in the thyroid above 0.001 also showed up in blood.

The chain employs TRBV28 and TRBJ2-2, with D unresolved. Material: blood. This clonotype was sampled from a woman aged 25 to 39 with Graves' ophthalmopathy. This chain's CDR3 is CASRPSPAGELFF. The CDR3, as DNA: TGTGCCAGCAGACCGTCCCCGGCAGGGGAGCTGTTTTTT.